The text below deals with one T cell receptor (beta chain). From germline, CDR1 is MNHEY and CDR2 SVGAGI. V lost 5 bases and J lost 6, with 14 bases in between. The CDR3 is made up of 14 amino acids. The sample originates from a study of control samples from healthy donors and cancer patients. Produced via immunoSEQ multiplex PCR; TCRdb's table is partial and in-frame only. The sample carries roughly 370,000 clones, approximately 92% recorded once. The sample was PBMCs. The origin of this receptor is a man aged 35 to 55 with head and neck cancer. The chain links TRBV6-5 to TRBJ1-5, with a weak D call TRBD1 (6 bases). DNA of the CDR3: TGTGCCAGCAGTCCAGACAGGTCGGGTCAGCCCCAGCATTTT. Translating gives CASSPDRSGQPQHF.